This TCR beta chain was captured by sequencing in a study of shared clonotypes between healthy human individuals. Naive-designated CD8 cells lacked CD45RO, were positively enriched for CCR7, and omitted terminally differentiated effector memory CD45RA+ cells. Sequenced by immunoSEQ multiplex PCR; TCRdb stores in-frame clones only, minus some. In the table there are about 2.2 million clones, 85% to 95% of which are singletons. Between the trimmed V and J ends, which lost 5 bases and 6 bases, there was a span of 11 bases. CDR1 is MDHEN and CDR2 is SYDVKM in the germline V gene. This CDR3 has 12 residues. Study conclusions and caveats: Generation probability values for non-shared clonotypes were lower than those for clonotypes shared by all four donors.

A note on this clone: As yet, its antigen is unknown.

The sequence was obtained from a man between 18 and 35 years old in good health. Some clones in this sample may be carry-over from other donors' samples. Sequencing was done on a sample of naive CD8+ T cells from PBMCs. The V call is TRBV28, the J call TRBJ2-7; D might be TRBD2 (5 bases). The CDR3 protein is CASSPTTTEQYF. CDR3 bases: TGTGCCAGCAGTCCGACTACGACCGAGCAGTACTTC.